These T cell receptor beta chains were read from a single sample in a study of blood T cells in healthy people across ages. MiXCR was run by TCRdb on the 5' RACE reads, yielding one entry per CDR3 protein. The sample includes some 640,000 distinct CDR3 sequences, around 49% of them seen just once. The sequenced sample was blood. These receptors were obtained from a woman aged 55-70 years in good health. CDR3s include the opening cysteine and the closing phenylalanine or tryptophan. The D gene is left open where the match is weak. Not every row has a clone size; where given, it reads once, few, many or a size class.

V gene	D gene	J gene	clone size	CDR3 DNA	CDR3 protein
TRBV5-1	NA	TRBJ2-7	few	TGCGCCAGCAGCCCAGGGGTATCCTCCTCCTACGAGCAGTACTTC	CASSPGVSSSYEQYF
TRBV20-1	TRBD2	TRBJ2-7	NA	TGCAGTGCTAGAGATAGGGTAGCGGGGGGATACGAGCAGTACTTC	CSARDRVAGGYEQYF
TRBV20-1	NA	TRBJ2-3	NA	TGCAGTGCTAGAGATCCCCGGGAAGGCACAGATACGCAGTATTTT	CSARDPREGTDTQYF
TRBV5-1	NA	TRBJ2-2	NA	TGCGCCAGCAGCTTTTTTGAGACCGCGAACACCGGGGAGCTGTTTTTT	CASSFFETANTGELFF
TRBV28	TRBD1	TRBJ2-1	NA	TGTGCCAGCAGTTTAGACCGGGACAGGAGTAATGAGCAGTTCTTC	CASSLDRDRSNEQFF
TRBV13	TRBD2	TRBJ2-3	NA	TGTGCCAGCAGCTTAAATCACAAGGGAGGGGCGGGAACGCAGTATTTT	CASSLNHKGGAGTQYF
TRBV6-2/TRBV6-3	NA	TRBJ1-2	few	TGTGCCAGCAGTCCCGGTTTGTGGGATGGCTACACCTTC	CASSPGLWDGYTF
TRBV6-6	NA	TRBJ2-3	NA	TGTGCCAGCAGTTACTCAGGGGCACCCACAGATACGCAGTATTTT	CASSYSGAPTDTQYF
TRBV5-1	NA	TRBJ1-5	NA	TGCGCCAGCAGCTTGGCGGGTATTGGCAATCAGCCCCAGCATTTT	CASSLAGIGNQPQHF
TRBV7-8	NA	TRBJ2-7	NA	TGTGCCAGCAGCAGCCCGGGACTCCCGTCCTCCTACGAGCAGTACTTC	CASSSPGLPSSYEQYF
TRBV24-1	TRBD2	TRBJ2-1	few	TGTGCCACCAGTGATGTAGCGGGAGCGGGTAGTGAGCAGTTCTTC	CATSDVAGAGSEQFF